The entry below gives a single T cell receptor beta chain sequence along with its context. This clonotype occurred a few times. Its target antigen remains unknown. Nothing much larger sits one base from this clone, and base qualities are not available. The data are from a study of T cells in Graves' hyperthyroidism and ophthalmopathy (dated by TCRdb to the late 2010s). For the study in its entirety: Peripheral blood samples were taken at the time of initial diagnosis, prior to any treatment. To identify distinguishing TCR V-J signatures, a discovery cohort of 90 to 100 patients was used, comprising 40 to 45 with Graves' ophthalmopathy and 57 with stable Graves' hyperthyroidism. Whether ophthalmopathy could be predicted prospectively was tested in an independent validation cohort made up of some 20 hyperthyroidism patients plus 17 patients who later progressed to ophthalmopathy. The 100 or so discovery patients were divided at random into training and test sets in a 7:3 ratio. In addition, the study compared T-cell repertoires in thyroid tissue and in blood from six Graves' hyperthyroidism patients. After blood sampling, hyperthyroidism patients were treated with methimazole at a starting dose of 30 mg daily, and ophthalmopathy patients were treated with high-dose intravenous methylprednisolone. The paper describes TCR Vbeta CDR3 sequencing of around 140 peripheral blood samples, made up of about 41 ophthalmopathy patients, around 78 hyperthyroidism patients and 17 progressor patients.

A patient counted as having stable Graves' hyperthyroidism if no progression to ophthalmopathy occurred over 18 months of follow-up. Hyperthyroidism patients were aged 18 to 65 years and newly diagnosed, with disease duration of less than 2 months. Any patient with an uncontrolled infection, another autoimmune disease, pregnancy or lactation was excluded. Clinical symptoms, serum thyroxine and TRAb, thyroid ultrasound, and orbital computed tomography formed the basis for the diagnoses. PBMCs were separated from 10 ml of fresh peripheral blood using Ficoll-Paque density gradient centrifugation. Total RNA was extracted with Trizol reagent, and quality was checked on an Agilent 2100 Bioanalyzer. Amplification of TCR beta CDR3 regions was carried out from RNA transcripts. For the first round of RT-PCR on the TCR CDR3, the HTBI primer set was used together with the Qiagen OneStep RT-PCR kit. The libraries were constructed in a second round of multiplex PCR and then size-selected and purified. The libraries were sequenced on an Illumina HiSeq2000 using paired-end 100 bp reads. Regarding the original processing steps: SOAPnuke was used to process the raw data, removing reads that contained adapters or uncalled bases, had a mean Phred below 15, or lacked an exact match to the constant primer or identifier. COPE v1.2.5 was used to merge the high-quality paired reads, and each unique nucleotide sequence was defined as a clonotype. MiTCR v1.1 was used to align the clonotypes against IMGT TRBV, TRBD and TRBJ reference segments. Only V-J combinations with frequency above 0.0001, covering 99% to 99.2% of repertoires, were analysed. The TCS score was defined as the ratio of F50 (clonal expansion) to E x V (chaos), calculated using BLOSUM62-based TCRdist between CDR3 peptides within each V-J. Welch's t-statistics and random forest reduced around 520 V-J features to fewer than 15, which were used in a naive Bayes classifier (R e1071). TCRdb cleaned the public reads at Q25 with fastp, built clones with MiXCR and kept in-frame beta chains. Rows are combined by CDR3 protein, so each entry shows the most common genes and DNA. These V and J calls originate from TCRdb's pipeline instead of the authors' own analysis. The sample data list about 350,000 distinct CDR3 sequences, and approximately 13% of these were observed just once. The ten top clones hold 20% to 25% of the sample.

The CDR3 starts with the cysteine, ends with the phenylalanine, and has 15 residues. The only DNA kept is the CDR3, 45 bases in frame from the first base. V was cut back by 0 bases and J by 2 bases, leaving a gap of 10 bases between them. CDR1 and CDR2 are drawn from the germline V gene (reference sequence): LGHDT, YNNKEL. General study outcomes and caveats: In cross-validation, a model built on a 13 V-J signature told ophthalmopathy apart from stable hyperthyroidism with over 85% sensitivity and about 81% specificity, and in testing the same model reached 80%/75%. In validation, progression to ophthalmopathy was predicted by the model with 70.59% sensitivity and 72% to 85% specificity, a median of about 6.8 months before onset. Most expanded thyroid clonotypes (frequency above 0.001) were also found in blood, which suggests that blood repertoires may mirror thyroid immune responses. Sample size was not statistically predetermined, and blinding of investigators to group allocation was not performed.

The chain is assembled from TRBV3-1 and TRBJ2-5; a tentative D match to TRBD2 spans 6 bases. This receptor was identified in a woman younger than 45 with Graves' hyperthyroidism. Source material: blood. In nucleotides, the sequence is TGTGCCAGCAGCCAAGATGGCGGGAAGCAAGAGACCCAGTACTTC. This codes for CASSQDGGKQETQYF.